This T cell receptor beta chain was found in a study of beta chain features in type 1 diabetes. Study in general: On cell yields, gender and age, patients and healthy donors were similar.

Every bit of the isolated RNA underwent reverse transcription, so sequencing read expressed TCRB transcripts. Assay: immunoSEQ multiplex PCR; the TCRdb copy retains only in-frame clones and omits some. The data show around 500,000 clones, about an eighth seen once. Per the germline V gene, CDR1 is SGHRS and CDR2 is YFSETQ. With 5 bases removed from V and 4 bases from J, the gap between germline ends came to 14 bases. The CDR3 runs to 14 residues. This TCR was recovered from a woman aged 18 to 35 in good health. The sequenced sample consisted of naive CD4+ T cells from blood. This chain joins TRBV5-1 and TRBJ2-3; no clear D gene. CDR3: CASSSVVRSDTQYF. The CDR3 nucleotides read TGCGCCAGCAGTTCTGTGGTAAGGTCAGATACGCAGTATTTT.